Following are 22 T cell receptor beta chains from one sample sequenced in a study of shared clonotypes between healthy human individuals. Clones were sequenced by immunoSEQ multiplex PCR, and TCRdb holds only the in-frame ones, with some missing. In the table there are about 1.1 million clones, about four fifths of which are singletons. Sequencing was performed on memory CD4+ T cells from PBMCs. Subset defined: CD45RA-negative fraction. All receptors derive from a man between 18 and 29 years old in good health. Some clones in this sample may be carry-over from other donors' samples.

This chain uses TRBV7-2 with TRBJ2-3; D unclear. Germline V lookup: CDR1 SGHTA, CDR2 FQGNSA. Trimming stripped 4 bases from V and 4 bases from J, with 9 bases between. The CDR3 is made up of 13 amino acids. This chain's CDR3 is CASSSGYADTQYF. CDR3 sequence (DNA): TGTGCCAGCAGCTCCGGATACGCAGATACGCAGTATTTT.

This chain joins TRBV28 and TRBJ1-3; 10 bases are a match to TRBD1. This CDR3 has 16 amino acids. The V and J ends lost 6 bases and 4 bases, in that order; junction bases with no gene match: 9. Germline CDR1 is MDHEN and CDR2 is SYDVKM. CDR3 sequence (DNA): TGTGCCAGCAGGACAGGGGGCGGATTTTCCGGAAACACCATATATTTT. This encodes CASRTGGGFSGNTIYF.

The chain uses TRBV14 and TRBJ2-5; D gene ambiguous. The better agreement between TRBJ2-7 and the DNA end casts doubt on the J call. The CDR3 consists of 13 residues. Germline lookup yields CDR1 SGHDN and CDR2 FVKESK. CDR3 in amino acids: CASSQDLGYEQYF. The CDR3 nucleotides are TGTGCCAGCAGCCAAGATTTGGGCTACGAGCAGTACTTC.

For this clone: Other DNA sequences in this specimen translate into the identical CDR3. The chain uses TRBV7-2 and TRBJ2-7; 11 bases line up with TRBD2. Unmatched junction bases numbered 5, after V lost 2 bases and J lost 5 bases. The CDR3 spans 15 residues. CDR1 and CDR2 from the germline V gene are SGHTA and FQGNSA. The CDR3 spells CASSLLAGGPHEQYF. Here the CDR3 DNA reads TGTGCCAGCAGCTTATTAGCGGGAGGGCCCCACGAGCAGTACTTC. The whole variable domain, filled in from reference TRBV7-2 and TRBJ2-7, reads GAGVSQSPSNKVTEKGKDVELRCDPISGHTALYWYRQSLGQGLEFLIYFQGNSAPDKSGLPSDRFSAERTGGSVSTLTIQRTQQEDSAVYLCASSLLAGGPHEQYFGPGTRLTVT.

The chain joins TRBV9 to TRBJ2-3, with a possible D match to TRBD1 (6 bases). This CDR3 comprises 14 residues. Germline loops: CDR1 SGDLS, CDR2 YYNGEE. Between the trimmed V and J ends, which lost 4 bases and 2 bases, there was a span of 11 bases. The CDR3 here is CASSPRTATDTQYF. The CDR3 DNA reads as TGTGCCAGCAGCCCCCGGACAGCCACAGATACGCAGTATTTT.

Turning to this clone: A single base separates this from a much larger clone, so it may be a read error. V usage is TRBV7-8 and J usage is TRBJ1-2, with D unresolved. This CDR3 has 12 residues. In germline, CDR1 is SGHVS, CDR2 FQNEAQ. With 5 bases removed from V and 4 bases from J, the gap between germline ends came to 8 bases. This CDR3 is CASSRQSYGYTF. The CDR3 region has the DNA TGTGCCAGCAGCCGTCAGAGCTATGGCTACACCTTC.

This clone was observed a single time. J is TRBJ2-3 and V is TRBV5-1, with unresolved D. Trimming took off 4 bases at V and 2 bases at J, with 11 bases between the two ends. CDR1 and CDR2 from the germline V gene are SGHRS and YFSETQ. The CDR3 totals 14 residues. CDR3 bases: TGCGCCAGCAGCGTTTCCAGAACCACAGATACGCAGTATTTT. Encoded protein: CASSVSRTTDTQYF.

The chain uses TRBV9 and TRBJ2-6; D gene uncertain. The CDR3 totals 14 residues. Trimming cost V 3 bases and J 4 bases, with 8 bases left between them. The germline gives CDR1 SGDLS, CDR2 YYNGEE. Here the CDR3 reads CASSDGTGANVLTF. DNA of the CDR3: TGTGCCAGCAGCGATGGTACCGGGGCCAACGTCCTGACTTTC. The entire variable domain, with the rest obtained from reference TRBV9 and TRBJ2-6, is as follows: DSGVTQTPKHLITATGQRVTLRCSPRSGDLSVYWYQQSLDQGLQFLIQYYNGEERAKGNILERFSAQQFPDLHSELNLSSLELGDSALYFCASSDGTGANVLTFGAGSRLTVL.

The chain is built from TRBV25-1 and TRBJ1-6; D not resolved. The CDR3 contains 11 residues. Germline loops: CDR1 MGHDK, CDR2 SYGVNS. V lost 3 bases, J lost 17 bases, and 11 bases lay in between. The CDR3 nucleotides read TGTGCCAGCAGTGATGAGACACTGGTCCACTTT. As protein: CASSDETLVHF.

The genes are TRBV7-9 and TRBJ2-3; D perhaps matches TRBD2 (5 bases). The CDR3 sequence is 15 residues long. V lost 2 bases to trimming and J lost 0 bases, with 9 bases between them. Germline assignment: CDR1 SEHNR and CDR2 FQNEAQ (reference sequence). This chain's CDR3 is CASSLMGGSTDTQYF. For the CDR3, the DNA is TGTGCCAGCAGCTTAATGGGCGGGAGCACAGATACGCAGTATTTT.

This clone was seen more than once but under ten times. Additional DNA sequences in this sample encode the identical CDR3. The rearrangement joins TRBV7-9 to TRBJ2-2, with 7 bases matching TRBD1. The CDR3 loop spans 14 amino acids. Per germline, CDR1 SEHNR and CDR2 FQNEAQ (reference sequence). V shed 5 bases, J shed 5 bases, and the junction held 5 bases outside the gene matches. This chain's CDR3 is CASSLDRATGELFF. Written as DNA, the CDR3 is TGTGCCAGCAGCCTCGACAGGGCTACCGGGGAGCTGTTTTTT.

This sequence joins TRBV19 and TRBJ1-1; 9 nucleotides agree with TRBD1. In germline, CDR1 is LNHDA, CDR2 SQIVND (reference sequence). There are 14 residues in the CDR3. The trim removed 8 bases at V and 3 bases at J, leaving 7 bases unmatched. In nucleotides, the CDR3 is TGTGCCAGTTTGCGGACAGGGGTCGACACTGAAGCTTTCTTT. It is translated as CASLRTGVDTEAFF.

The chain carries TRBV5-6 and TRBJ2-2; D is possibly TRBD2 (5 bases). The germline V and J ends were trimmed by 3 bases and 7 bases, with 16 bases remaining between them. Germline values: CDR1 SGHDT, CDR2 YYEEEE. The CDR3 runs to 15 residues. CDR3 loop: CASSSIRTGGGELFF. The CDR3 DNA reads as TGTGCCAGCAGCTCGATACGGACCGGAGGCGGGGAGCTGTTTTTT.

The CDR3 DNA follows: TGTGCCTCTAGACAAACCGGGACAGGGTCCAATCAGCCCCAGCATTTT. Encoded protein: CASRQTGTGSNQPQHF. The rearrangement joins TRBV19 to TRBJ1-5; 9 bases fit TRBD1. Germline V lookup: CDR1 LNHDA, CDR2 SQIVND (reference sequence). The CDR3 consists of 16 residues. J gave up 3 bases and V 11 bases, and 14 bases lay outside the gene matches.

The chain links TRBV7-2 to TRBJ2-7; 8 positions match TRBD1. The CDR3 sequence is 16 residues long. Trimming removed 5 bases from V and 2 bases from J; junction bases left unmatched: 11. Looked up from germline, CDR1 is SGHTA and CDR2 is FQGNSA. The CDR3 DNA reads TGTGCCAGCAGCACGACACGGGCAGGGGGCCCCTACGAGCAGTACTTC. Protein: CASSTTRAGGPYEQYF.

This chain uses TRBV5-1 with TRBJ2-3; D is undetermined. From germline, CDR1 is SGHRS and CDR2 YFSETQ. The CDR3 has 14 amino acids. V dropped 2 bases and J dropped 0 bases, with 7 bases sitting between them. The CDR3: CASSFSASTDTQYF. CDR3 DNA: TGCGCCAGCAGCTTCAGTGCTAGCACAGATACGCAGTATTTT.

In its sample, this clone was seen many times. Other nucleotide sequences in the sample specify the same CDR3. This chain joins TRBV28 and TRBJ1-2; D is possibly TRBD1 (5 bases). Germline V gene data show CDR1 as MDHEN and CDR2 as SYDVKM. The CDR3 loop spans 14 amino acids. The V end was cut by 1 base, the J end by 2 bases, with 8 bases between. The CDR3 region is CASSLSGGNYGYTF. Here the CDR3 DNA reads TGTGCCAGCAGTTTATCTGGGGGGAACTATGGCTACACCTTC.

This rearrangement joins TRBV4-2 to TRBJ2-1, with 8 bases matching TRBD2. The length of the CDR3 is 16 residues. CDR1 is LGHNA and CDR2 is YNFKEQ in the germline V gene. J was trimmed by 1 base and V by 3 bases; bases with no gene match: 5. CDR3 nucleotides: TGTGCCAGCAGCCACAGCGGGAGTGGGTCCTACAATGAGCAGTTCTTC. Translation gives CASSHSGSGSYNEQFF.

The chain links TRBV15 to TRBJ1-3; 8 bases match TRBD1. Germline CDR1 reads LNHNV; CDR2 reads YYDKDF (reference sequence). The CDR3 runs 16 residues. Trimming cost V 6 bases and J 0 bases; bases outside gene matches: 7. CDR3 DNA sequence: TGTGCCACCAGGGAAGACAGGGGTTTCTCTGGAAACACCATATATTTT. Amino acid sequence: CATREDRGFSGNTIYF.

CDR3 residues: CASSLQGRPYNEKLFF. CDR3 in DNA: TGCGCCAGCAGCCTACAGGGGCGTCCTTATAATGAAAAACTGTTTTTT. The chain recombines TRBV4-1 with TRBJ1-4; 7 bases are shared with TRBD1. Trimming removed 4 bases from V and 4 bases from J; junction bases left unmatched: 9. CDR3 length: 16 residues. Germline loops: CDR1 MGHRA, CDR2 YSYEKL.

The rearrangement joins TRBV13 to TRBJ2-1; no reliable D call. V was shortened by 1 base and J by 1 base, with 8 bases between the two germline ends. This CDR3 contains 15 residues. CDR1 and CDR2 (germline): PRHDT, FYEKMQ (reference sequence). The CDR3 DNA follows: TGTGCCAGCAGCTTAGAAGGGCTTTCCTACAATGAGCAGTTCTTC. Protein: CASSLEGLSYNEQFF. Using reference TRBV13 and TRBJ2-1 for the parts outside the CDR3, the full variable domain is AAGVIQSPRHLIKEKRETATLKCYPIPRHDTVYWYQQGPGQDPQFLISFYEKMQSDKGSIPDRFSAQQFSDYHSELNMSSLELGDSALYFCASSLEGLSYNEQFFGPGTRLTVL.

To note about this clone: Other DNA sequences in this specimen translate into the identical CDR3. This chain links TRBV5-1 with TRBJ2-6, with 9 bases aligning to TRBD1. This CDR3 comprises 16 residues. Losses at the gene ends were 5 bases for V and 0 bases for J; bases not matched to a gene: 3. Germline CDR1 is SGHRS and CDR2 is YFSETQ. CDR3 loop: CASSGTGSSGANVLTF. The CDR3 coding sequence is TGCGCCAGCAGTGGGACAGGGTCCTCTGGGGCCAACGTCCTGACTTTC. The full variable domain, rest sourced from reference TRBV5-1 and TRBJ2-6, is KAGVTQTPRYLIKTRGQQVTLSCSPISGHRSVSWYQQTPGQGLQFLFEYFSETQRNKGNFPGRFSGRQFSNSRSEMNVSTLELGDSALYLCASSGTGSSGANVLTFGAGSRLTVL.